This record covers a single T cell receptor (beta chain). Its cognate antigen is unknown. This specimen comes from a study of a mutant IDH1 vaccine in newly diagnosed glioma. Study context: Each patient was administered eight vaccinations, scheduled in weeks 1, 3, 5, 7, 11, 15, 19 and 23. Beforehand, treatment had been radiotherapy, temozolomide, or both; the majority received both. Study-level points and caveats: The vaccine induced immune responses, and these occurred in about 95% of patients.

Some clones are missing from TCRdb's copy, which holds only in-frame ones; the method was immunoSEQ multiplex PCR. The sample lists tens of thousands of clones, roughly 81% occurring once. Deletions cut 1 base from V and 3 bases from J, with 10 bases between. The CDR3 is 15 amino acids. The germline V gene has CDR1 LGHNA and CDR2 YSLEER. The sample's time point: week 23, last vaccination. What each vaccine dose contained was 300 ug of mutant IDH1 20-mer peptide, accompanied by topical imiquimod. Sequences were derived from PBMCs, sampled from a glioma patient whose treatment included an IDH1 peptide vaccine. V gene TRBV4-3 combines with J gene TRBJ2-1; D is unclear. The receptor comes from a woman aged 40-49 years with glioma. Some clones in this sample may be carry-over from other donors' samples. The DNA for the CDR3 is TGCGCCAGCAGCCAAGGGAGAGTTAACTACAATGAGCAGTTCTTC. This sequence encodes CASSQGRVNYNEQFF.